Listed here are 4 T cell receptor beta chains from one sample, sequenced in a study of control samples from healthy donors and cancer patients. The protocol was immunoSEQ multiplex PCR, while the TCRdb copy is restricted to in-frame clones and leaves out a portion. The sample includes some 79,000 clones, roughly 93% seen only once; the top ten take about 1.3%. Sequenced input: PBMCs. Receptors originate from a woman aged 40 to 50 with lung cancer.

The genes are TRBV4-1 and TRBJ2-3; 14 bases agree with TRBD2. This CDR3 region has 18 residues. J gave up 4 bases and V 2 bases, and 8 bases lay outside the gene matches. Germline assignment: CDR1 MGHRA and CDR2 YSYEKL. DNA for the CDR3: TGCGCCAGCAGCCAATCCGGACTAGCGGGGGGTGGGGCAGATACGCAGTATTTT. It translates to CASSQSGLAGGGADTQYF.

This sequence joins TRBV5-1 and TRBJ2-1; 8 bases line up with TRBD1. This CDR3 has 18 residues. With 2 bases clipped from V and 6 bases from J, the junction kept 16 bases outside the gene matches. The germline gives CDR1 SGHRS, CDR2 YFSETQ. CDR3 region: CASSFKFGQGVVGNEQFF. The CDR3 bases are TGCGCCAGCAGCTTTAAGTTCGGACAGGGAGTGGTAGGCAATGAGCAGTTCTTC.

This clone came up once. The chain recombines TRBV27 with TRBJ2-7; 7 bases line up with TRBD1. Trimming cost V 5 bases and J 5 bases; bases outside gene matches: 6. From germline, CDR1 is MNHEY and CDR2 SMNVEV (reference sequence). There are 13 residues in the CDR3. The CDR3 is CASSLRQGNEQYF. The CDR3 DNA is TGTGCCAGCAGTCTTAGACAGGGTAACGAGCAGTACTTC.

CDR3 protein: CSAVVSLWLGEQFF. The CDR3 DNA is TGCAGCGCTGTGGTCAGCTTATGGTTGGGTGAGCAGTTCTTC. J is TRBJ2-1 and V is TRBV29-1; D uncertain. The CDR3 has 14 residues. Germline CDR1 is SQVTM and CDR2 is ANQGSEA. The V end was cut by 7 bases, the J end by 9 bases, with 22 bases between.